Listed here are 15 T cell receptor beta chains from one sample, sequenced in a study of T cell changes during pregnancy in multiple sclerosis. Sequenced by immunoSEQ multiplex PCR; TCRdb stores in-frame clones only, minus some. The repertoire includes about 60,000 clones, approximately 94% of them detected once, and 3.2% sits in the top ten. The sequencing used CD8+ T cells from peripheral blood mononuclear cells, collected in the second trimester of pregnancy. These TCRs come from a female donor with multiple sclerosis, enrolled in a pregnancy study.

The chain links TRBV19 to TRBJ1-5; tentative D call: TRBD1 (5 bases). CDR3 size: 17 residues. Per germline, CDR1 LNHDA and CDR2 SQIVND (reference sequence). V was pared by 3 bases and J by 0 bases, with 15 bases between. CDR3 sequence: CASSIQVQGHSNQPQHF. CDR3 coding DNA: TGTGCCAGTAGTATTCAGGTGCAGGGCCATAGCAATCAGCCCCAGCATTTT. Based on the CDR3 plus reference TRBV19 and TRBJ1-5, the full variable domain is DGGITQSPKYLFRKEGQNVTLSCEQNLNHDAMYWYRQDPGQGLRLIYYSQIVNDFQKGDIAEGYSVSREKKESFPLTVTSAQKNPTAFYLCASSIQVQGHSNQPQHFGDGTRLSIL.

The CDR3 spells CASSPPQGAEAFF. The CDR3 DNA is TGTGCCAGCAGCCCACCCCAGGGGGCTGAAGCTTTCTTT. The chain carries TRBV7-9 and TRBJ1-1, with 7 bases matching TRBD1. The J segment lost 6 bases and the V segment lost 5 bases, leaving 6 bases of the junction unmatched. This CDR3 has 13 amino acids. The germline CDR1 and CDR2 sequences are SEHNR and FQNEAQ (reference sequence).

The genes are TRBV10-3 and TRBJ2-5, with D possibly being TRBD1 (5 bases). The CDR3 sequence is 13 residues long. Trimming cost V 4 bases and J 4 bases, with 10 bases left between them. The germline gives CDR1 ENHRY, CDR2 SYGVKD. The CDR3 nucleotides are TGTGCCATCAGTGGGGGCCAGGGAGAGACCCAGTACTTC. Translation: CAISGGQGETQYF.

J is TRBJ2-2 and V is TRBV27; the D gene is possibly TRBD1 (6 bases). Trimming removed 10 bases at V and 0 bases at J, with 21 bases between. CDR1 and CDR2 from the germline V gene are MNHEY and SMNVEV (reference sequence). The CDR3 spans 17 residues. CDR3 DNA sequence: TGTGCCACTCAGATTACACCGGACAGCTCGAACACCGGGGAGCTGTTTTTT. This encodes CATQITPDSSNTGELFF.

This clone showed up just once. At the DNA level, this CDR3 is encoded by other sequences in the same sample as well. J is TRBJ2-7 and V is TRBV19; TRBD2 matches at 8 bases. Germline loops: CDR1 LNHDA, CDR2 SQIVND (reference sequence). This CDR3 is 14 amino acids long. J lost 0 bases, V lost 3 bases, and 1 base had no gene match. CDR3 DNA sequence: TGTGCCAGTAGTATCAGCGGGAGCTCCTACGAGCAGTACTTC. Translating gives CASSISGSSYEQYF.

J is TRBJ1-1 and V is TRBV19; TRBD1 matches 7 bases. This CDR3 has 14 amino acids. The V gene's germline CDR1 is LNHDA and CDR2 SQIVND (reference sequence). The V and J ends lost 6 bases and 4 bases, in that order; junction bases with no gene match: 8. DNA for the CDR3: TGTGCCAGTAGGATGACAGGGTATGTCACTGAAGCTTTCTTT. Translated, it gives CASRMTGYVTEAFF.

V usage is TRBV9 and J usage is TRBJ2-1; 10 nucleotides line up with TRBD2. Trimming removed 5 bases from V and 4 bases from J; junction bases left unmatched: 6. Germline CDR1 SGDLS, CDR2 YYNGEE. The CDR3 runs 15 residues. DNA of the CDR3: TGTGCCAGCAGTGCAGCTAGCGGGAGTTACAATGAGCAGTTCTTC. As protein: CASSAASGSYNEQFF.

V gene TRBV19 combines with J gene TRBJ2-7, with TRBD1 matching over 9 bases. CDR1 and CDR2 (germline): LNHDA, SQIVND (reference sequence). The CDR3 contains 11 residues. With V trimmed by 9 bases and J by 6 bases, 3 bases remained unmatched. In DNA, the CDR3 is TGTGCCAGCGGACAGGGGTCCGAGCAGTACTTC. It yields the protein CASGQGSEQYF.

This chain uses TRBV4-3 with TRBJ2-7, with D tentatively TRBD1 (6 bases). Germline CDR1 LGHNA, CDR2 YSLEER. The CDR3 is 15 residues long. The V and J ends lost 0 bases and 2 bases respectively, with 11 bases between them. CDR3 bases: TGCGCCAGCAGCCAAGAAACAGGGTTGGCCTACGAGCAGTACTTC. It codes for CASSQETGLAYEQYF.

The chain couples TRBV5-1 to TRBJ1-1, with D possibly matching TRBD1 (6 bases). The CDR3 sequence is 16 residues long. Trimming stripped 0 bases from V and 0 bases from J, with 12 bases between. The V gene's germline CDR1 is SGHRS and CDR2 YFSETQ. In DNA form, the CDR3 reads TGCGCCAGCAGCTTGGCACAGGGAACCATGAACACTGAAGCTTTCTTT. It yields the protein CASSLAQGTMNTEAFF.

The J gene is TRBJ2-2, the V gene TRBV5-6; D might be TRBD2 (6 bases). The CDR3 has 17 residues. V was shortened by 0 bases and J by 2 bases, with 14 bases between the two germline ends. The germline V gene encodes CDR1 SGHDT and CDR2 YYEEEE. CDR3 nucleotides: TGTGCCAGCAGCTTGGATTGGGGGACTCTTAACACCGGGGAGCTGTTTTTT. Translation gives CASSLDWGTLNTGELFF.

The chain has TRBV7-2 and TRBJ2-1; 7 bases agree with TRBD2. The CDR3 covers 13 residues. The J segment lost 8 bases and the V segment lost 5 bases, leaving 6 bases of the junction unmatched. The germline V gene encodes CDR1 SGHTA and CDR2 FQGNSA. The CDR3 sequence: CASSPPREDEQFF. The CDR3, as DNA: TGTGCCAGCAGCCCGCCCCGGGAGGATGAGCAGTTCTTC.

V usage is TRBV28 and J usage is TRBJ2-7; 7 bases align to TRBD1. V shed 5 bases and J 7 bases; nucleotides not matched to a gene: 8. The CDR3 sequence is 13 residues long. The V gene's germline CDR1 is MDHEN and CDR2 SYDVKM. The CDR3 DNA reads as TGTGCCAGCAGTGTACAGGGGTTGGGGGAGCAGTACTTC. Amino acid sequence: CASSVQGLGEQYF.

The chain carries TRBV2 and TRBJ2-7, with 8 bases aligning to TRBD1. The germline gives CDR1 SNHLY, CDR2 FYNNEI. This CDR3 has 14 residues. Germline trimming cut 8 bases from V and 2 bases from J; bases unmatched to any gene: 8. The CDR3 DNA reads TGTGCCAGCCTGTCGACAGGGGCTACCTACGAGCAGTACTTC. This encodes CASLSTGATYEQYF.

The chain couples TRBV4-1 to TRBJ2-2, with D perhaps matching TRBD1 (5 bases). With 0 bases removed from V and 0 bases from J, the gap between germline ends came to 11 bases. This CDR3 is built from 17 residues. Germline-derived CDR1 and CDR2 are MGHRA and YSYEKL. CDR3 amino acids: CASSQDQGATNTGELFF. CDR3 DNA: TGCGCCAGCAGCCAAGATCAAGGGGCTACGAACACCGGGGAGCTGTTTTTT.